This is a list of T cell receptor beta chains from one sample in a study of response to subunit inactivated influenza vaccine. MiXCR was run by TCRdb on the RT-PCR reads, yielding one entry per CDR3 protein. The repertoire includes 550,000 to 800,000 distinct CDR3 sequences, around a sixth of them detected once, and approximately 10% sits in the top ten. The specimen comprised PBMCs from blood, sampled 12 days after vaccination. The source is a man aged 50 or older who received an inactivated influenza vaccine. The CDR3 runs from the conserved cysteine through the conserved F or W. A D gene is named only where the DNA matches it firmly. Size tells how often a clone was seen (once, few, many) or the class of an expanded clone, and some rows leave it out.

CDR3 protein: CASSVGLATSYEQYF
CDR3 DNA: TGCGCCAGCAGTGTGGGACTAGCGACGTCCTACGAGCAGTACTTC
clone size: many
V gene: TRBV10-2
J gene: TRBJ2-7
D gene: TRBD2

CDR3 protein: CATSRDTLAEANTGELFF
CDR3 DNA: TGTGCCACCAGCAGAGATACGCTAGCGGAAGCGAACACCGGGGAGCTGTTTTTT
clone size: few
V gene: TRBV15
J gene: TRBJ2-2
D gene: TRBD2

CDR3 protein: CASTNRGEQYF
CDR3 DNA: TGTGCCAGCACCAATCGTGGGGAGCAGTACTTC
clone size: many
V gene: TRBV6-6
J gene: TRBJ2-7
D gene: .

CDR3 protein: CASSQGGGRLYEQYF
CDR3 DNA: TGCGCCAGCAGCCAAGGCGGCGGGAGACTCTACGAGCAGTACTTC
clone size: .
V gene: TRBV4-3
J gene: TRBJ2-7
D gene: TRBD2

CDR3 protein: CAWRGPMGRSSYNEQFF
CDR3 DNA: TGTGCCTGGAGGGGGCCAATGGGAAGAAGCTCCTACAATGAGCAGTTCTTC
clone size: few
V gene: TRBV30
J gene: TRBJ2-1
D gene: .

CDR3 protein: CAWSVPGRGNIQYF
CDR3 DNA: TGTGCCTGGAGTGTACCCGGCAGGGGGAACATTCAGTACTTC
clone size: .
V gene: TRBV30
J gene: TRBJ2-4
D gene: TRBD1

CDR3 protein: CSVDGQSSYNEQFF
CDR3 DNA: TGCAGCGTTGATGGACAAAGCTCCTACAATGAGCAGTTCTTC
clone size: few
V gene: TRBV29-1
J gene: TRBJ2-1
D gene: .

CDR3 protein: CASSLVASGVSYNEQFF
CDR3 DNA: TGCGCCAGCAGCTTGGTAGCTAGCGGTGTCTCCTACAATGAGCAGTTCTTC
clone size: .
V gene: TRBV5-1
J gene: TRBJ2-1
D gene: TRBD2

CDR3 protein: CSASDIAMRGDVSEQYF
CDR3 DNA: TGCAGTGCTAGTGATATAGCTATGAGAGGGGACGTCTCTGAGCAGTACTTC
clone size: .
V gene: TRBV20-1
J gene: TRBJ2-7
D gene: .

CDR3 protein: CSASTGVRTDTQYF
CDR3 DNA: TGCAGTGCTAGTACGGGAGTTCGAACAGATACGCAGTATTTT
clone size: many
V gene: TRBV20-1
J gene: TRBJ2-3
D gene: .

CDR3 protein: CASSLAGDLNTEAFF
CDR3 DNA: TGTGCCAGCAGCTTAGCAGGGGATTTGAACACTGAAGCTTTCTTT
clone size: few
V gene: TRBV7-9
J gene: TRBJ1-1
D gene: .

CDR3 protein: CASRKMGGVNQPQHF
CDR3 DNA: TGTGCCAGCAGAAAAATGGGAGGGGTCAATCAGCCCCAGCATTTT
clone size: .
V gene: TRBV28
J gene: TRBJ1-5
D gene: .

CDR3 protein: CASSLIATGPSYNEQFF
CDR3 DNA: TGCGCCAGCAGCTTGATTGCGACGGGGCCCTCCTACAATGAGCAGTTCTTC
clone size: few
V gene: TRBV5-1
J gene: TRBJ2-1
D gene: .

CDR3 protein: CASSFLTGLSGRVSYNEQFF
CDR3 DNA: TGTGCCAGCAGCTTCTTAACGGGGTTAAGCGGGAGGGTCTCCTACAATGAGCAGTTCTTC
clone size: .
V gene: TRBV11-1
J gene: TRBJ2-1
D gene: TRBD2

CDR3 protein: CASSWDTNTDTQYF
CDR3 DNA: TGCGCCAGCAGCTGGGACACGAATACAGATACGCAGTATTTT
clone size: few
V gene: TRBV5-1
J gene: TRBJ2-3
D gene: .

CDR3 protein: CASTDAGRNYEQYF
CDR3 DNA: TGTGCCAGCACCGACGCCGGACGGAACTACGAGCAGTACTTC
clone size: .
V gene: TRBV6-2/TRBV6-3
J gene: TRBJ2-7
D gene: .

CDR3 protein: CASSESGLGDTQYF
CDR3 DNA: TGTGCCAGCAGTGAAAGTGGGTTGGGAGATACGCAGTATTTT
clone size: .
V gene: TRBV6-1
J gene: TRBJ2-3
D gene: .

CDR3 protein: CASSLGQKETQYF
CDR3 DNA: TGTGCCAGCAGTTTAGGACAGAAAGAGACCCAGTACTTC
clone size: many
V gene: TRBV11-2
J gene: TRBJ2-5
D gene: .

CDR3 protein: CASSQTGPNTEAFF
CDR3 DNA: TGCGCCAGCAGCCAGACAGGGCCGAACACTGAAGCTTTCTTT
clone size: .
V gene: TRBV5-1
J gene: TRBJ1-1
D gene: TRBD1

CDR3 protein: CASSLVTSGGTTDTQYF
CDR3 DNA: TGTGCCAGCAGTTTGGTCACTAGCGGGGGGACGACAGATACGCAGTATTTT
clone size: few
V gene: TRBV12-3/TRBV12-4
J gene: TRBJ2-3
D gene: TRBD2

CDR3 protein: CSVEERGRAFNEQFF
CDR3 DNA: TGCAGCGTTGAAGAGCGCGGGAGGGCCTTCAATGAGCAGTTCTTC
clone size: .
V gene: TRBV29-1
J gene: TRBJ2-1
D gene: TRBD2

CDR3 protein: CASSRGQTTGQPQHF
CDR3 DNA: TGTGCCAGCAGCCGGGGACAAACTACCGGTCAGCCCCAGCATTTT
clone size: .
V gene: TRBV5-6
J gene: TRBJ1-5
D gene: .

CDR3 protein: CASTSSGTEPYNEQFF
CDR3 DNA: TGTGCCAGCACGTCATCCGGGACAGAGCCTTACAATGAGCAGTTCTTC
clone size: .
V gene: TRBV27
J gene: TRBJ2-1
D gene: TRBD1

CDR3 protein: CASSLGQGTQPQHF
CDR3 DNA: TGTGCCAGCAGTCTAGGACAGGGGACCCAGCCCCAGCATTTT
clone size: .
V gene: TRBV12-3/TRBV12-4
J gene: TRBJ1-5
D gene: TRBD1

CDR3 protein: CSAREPTGAYEQYF
CDR3 DNA: TGCAGTGCTAGAGAACCCACGGGGGCCTACGAGCAGTACTTC
clone size: .
V gene: TRBV20-1
J gene: TRBJ2-7
D gene: .

CDR3 protein: CASSLALNEQFF
CDR3 DNA: TGTGCCAGCAGCTTAGCGCTTAATGAGCAGTTCTTC
clone size: many
V gene: TRBV7-9
J gene: TRBJ2-1
D gene: .

CDR3 protein: CATSRENKNEQFF
CDR3 DNA: TGTGCCACCAGCAGAGAAAACAAAAATGAGCAGTTCTTC
clone size: few
V gene: TRBV15
J gene: TRBJ2-1
D gene: .

CDR3 protein: CAISGRGGLFEQYF
CDR3 DNA: TGTGCCATCAGTGGGCGCGGGGGTCTTTTCGAGCAGTACTTC
clone size: .
V gene: TRBV10-3
J gene: TRBJ2-7
D gene: TRBD2

CDR3 protein: CASSQSIGTLGYGYTF
CDR3 DNA: TGCGCCAGCAGCCAATCTATCGGGACCCTGGGGTATGGCTACACCTTC
clone size: few
V gene: TRBV4-1
J gene: TRBJ1-2
D gene: .

CDR3 protein: CASSRATGSGNTIYF
CDR3 DNA: TGCGCCAGCAGCAGGGCCACCGGGTCTGGAAACACCATATATTTT
clone size: few
V gene: TRBV5-1
J gene: TRBJ1-3
D gene: .

CDR3 protein: CSARNLVGSRSGREYEQYF
CDR3 DNA: TGCAGTGCTAGAAACCTGGTGGGGTCTAGAAGCGGGAGGGAGTACGAGCAGTACTTC
clone size: .
V gene: TRBV20-1
J gene: TRBJ2-7
D gene: TRBD2

CDR3 protein: CASSRSSGRATPEQFF
CDR3 DNA: TGTGCCAGCAGTCGTAGTAGCGGGAGGGCGACCCCTGAGCAGTTCTTC
clone size: .
V gene: TRBV6-1
J gene: TRBJ2-1
D gene: TRBD2

CDR3 protein: CASSPPLRQETQYF
CDR3 DNA: TGTGCCAGCTCACCACCGCTCAGGCAAGAGACCCAGTACTTC
clone size: few
V gene: TRBV18
J gene: TRBJ2-5
D gene: .

CDR3 protein: CASSERSGILHEQYF
CDR3 DNA: TGTGCCAGCAGTGAACGGAGCGGGATTCTACACGAGCAGTACTTC
clone size: few
V gene: TRBV2
J gene: TRBJ2-7
D gene: TRBD2

CDR3 protein: CASSPRTSGYQETQYF
CDR3 DNA: TGTGCCAGCAGCCCCAGAACTAGCGGGTACCAAGAGACCCAGTACTTC
clone size: .
V gene: TRBV11-2
J gene: TRBJ2-5
D gene: TRBD2

CDR3 protein: CASSQGLAGDTGELFF
CDR3 DNA: TGCGCCAGCAGCCAGGGACTAGCGGGGGACACCGGGGAGCTGTTTTTT
clone size: few
V gene: TRBV4-3
J gene: TRBJ2-2
D gene: TRBD2

CDR3 protein: CASSPDRAGTEAFF
CDR3 DNA: TGTGCCAGCTCACCCGACCGTGCTGGCACTGAAGCTTTCTTT
clone size: few
V gene: TRBV18
J gene: TRBJ1-1
D gene: .

CDR3 protein: CSVIRGGLHEQYF
CDR3 DNA: TGCAGCGTAATACGGGGAGGGTTGCACGAGCAGTACTTC
clone size: .
V gene: TRBV29-1
J gene: TRBJ2-7
D gene: TRBD2

CDR3 protein: CASSLTTLNTEAFF
CDR3 DNA: TGTGCCAGCAGCTTGACGACGTTGAACACTGAAGCTTTCTTT
clone size: few
V gene: TRBV7-2
J gene: TRBJ1-1
D gene: .

CDR3 protein: CASRAATYEQYF
CDR3 DNA: TGTGCCAGCAGAGCCGCAACCTACGAGCAGTACTTC
clone size: .
V gene: TRBV3-1
J gene: TRBJ2-7
D gene: .

CDR3 protein: CASSAAGTGAEAFF
CDR3 DNA: TGTGCCAGCAGCGCGGCCGGGACAGGGGCTGAAGCTTTCTTT
clone size: .
V gene: TRBV12-3/TRBV12-4
J gene: TRBJ1-1
D gene: TRBD1

CDR3 protein: CASSTSRGGQPQHF
CDR3 DNA: TGTGCCAGTAGTACCAGCCGGGGGGGTCAGCCCCAGCATTTT
clone size: .
V gene: TRBV19
J gene: TRBJ1-5
D gene: .

CDR3 protein: CSAHRPQGTEAFF
CDR3 DNA: TGCAGTGCTCATCGGCCCCAGGGGACTGAAGCTTTCTTT
clone size: few
V gene: TRBV20-1
J gene: TRBJ1-1
D gene: .

CDR3 protein: CSVSGQGWGNTEAFF
CDR3 DNA: TGCAGCGTGAGCGGACAGGGGTGGGGGAACACTGAAGCTTTCTTT
clone size: few
V gene: TRBV29-1
J gene: TRBJ1-1
D gene: TRBD1

CDR3 protein: CASSPKAGVNTGELFF
CDR3 DNA: TGCGCCAGCAGCCCTAAAGCGGGGGTAAACACCGGGGAGCTGTTTTTT
clone size: few
V gene: TRBV5-1
J gene: TRBJ2-2
D gene: TRBD2

CDR3 protein: CSVGTREGPQYF
CDR3 DNA: TGCAGCGTTGGGACTAGAGAGGGACCCCAGTACTTC
clone size: few
V gene: TRBV29-1
J gene: TRBJ2-5
D gene: TRBD2

CDR3 protein: CASCFRLAGGLEGDTQYF
CDR3 DNA: TGTGCCAGCTGTTTCAGACTAGCGGGAGGCTTGGAGGGAGATACGCAGTATTTT
clone size: .
V gene: TRBV2
J gene: TRBJ2-3
D gene: TRBD2

CDR3 protein: CTSSYSGGRELFF
CDR3 DNA: TGTACCAGCAGTTACTCGGGAGGAAGGGAGCTGTTTTTT
clone size: .
V gene: TRBV6-2/TRBV6-3
J gene: TRBJ2-2
D gene: TRBD2

CDR3 protein: CASSPFRGPTYEQYF
CDR3 DNA: TGTGCCAGCAGCCCCTTTCGGGGCCCTACCTACGAGCAGTACTTC
clone size: few
V gene: TRBV27
J gene: TRBJ2-7
D gene: .

CDR3 protein: CASSSSSGSYNEQFF
CDR3 DNA: TGTGCCAGCAGCTCATCTAGCGGCTCCTACAATGAGCAGTTCTTC
clone size: few
V gene: TRBV7-9
J gene: TRBJ2-1
D gene: TRBD2

CDR3 protein: CASSPGSHLTPSTGELFF
CDR3 DNA: TGTGCCAGCAGTCCAGGGTCTCACTTAACCCCGAGCACCGGGGAGCTGTTTTTT
clone size: many
V gene: TRBV12-3/TRBV12-4
J gene: TRBJ2-2
D gene: .

CDR3 protein: CASGGDPRRMASYEQYF
CDR3 DNA: TGTGCCAGCGGGGGGGACCCTCGAAGGATGGCCTCCTACGAGCAGTACTTC
clone size: .
V gene: TRBV12-3/TRBV12-4
J gene: TRBJ2-7
D gene: TRBD2

CDR3 protein: CASSQVVGGSSYNEQFF
CDR3 DNA: TGCGCCAGCAGCCAAGTTGTGGGGGGGAGCTCCTACAATGAGCAGTTCTTC
clone size: .
V gene: TRBV4-3
J gene: TRBJ2-1
D gene: TRBD2

CDR3 protein: CASSVGLAASTDTQYF
CDR3 DNA: TGTGCCAGCAGCGTTGGACTAGCGGCTAGCACAGATACGCAGTATTTT
clone size: .
V gene: TRBV9
J gene: TRBJ2-3
D gene: TRBD2

CDR3 protein: CASSQDYRGPSIGELFF
CDR3 DNA: TGTGCTAGCAGCCAAGATTATAGGGGGCCTTCGATCGGGGAGCTGTTTTTT
clone size: .
V gene: TRBV4-2
J gene: TRBJ2-2
D gene: TRBD1

CDR3 protein: CASQIRGRVVIPYNEQFF
CDR3 DNA: TGTGCCAGCCAGATACGGGGCCGGGTGGTTATACCTTACAATGAGCAGTTCTTC
clone size: .
V gene: TRBV6-5
J gene: TRBJ2-1
D gene: .

CDR3 protein: CSALGTDRTYEQYF
CDR3 DNA: TGCAGTGCCCTCGGGACAGACCGGACCTACGAGCAGTACTTC
clone size: .
V gene: TRBV20-1
J gene: TRBJ2-7
D gene: TRBD1